The 28 T cell receptor beta chains below all came from one sample that was sequenced in a study of yellow fever vaccine responses in identical twins. TCRdb re-called the RT-PCR reads with MiXCR, one entry per CDR3 protein. The sample yields around 600 distinct CDR3 sequences, 70% to 90% seen once. The sequencing here drew on T cells from blood (PBMCs), unsorted or a sorted subset (not recorded which), taken before or after yellow fever vaccination (not recorded which). Receptors were obtained from a female donor who received the yellow fever vaccine.

V gene TRBV5-5 combines with J gene TRBJ2-5; 7 positions agree with TRBD2. Germline V gene data show CDR1 as SGHKS and CDR2 as YYEKEE (reference sequence). This CDR3 region has 16 residues. V gave up 4 bases and J gave up 1 base; unmatched junction bases: 10. The DNA for the CDR3 is TGTGCCAGCAGCCCGAAAACACTAGCGTTCCAAGAGACCCAGTACTTC. Translated: CASSPKTLAFQETQYF.

V gene TRBV20-1 combines with J gene TRBJ2-2, with 8 positions matching TRBD2. J was trimmed by 4 bases and V by 1 base; bases with no gene match: 2. This CDR3 has 14 residues. Per germline, CDR1 DFQATT and CDR2 SNEGSKA (reference sequence). The CDR3 DNA sequence: TGCAGTGCTAGAGCCACTAGCGGCACCGGGGAGCTGTTTTTT. It encodes CSARATSGTGELFF.

This chain uses TRBV11-2 with TRBJ2-1; 9 bases map to TRBD2. Trimming took 1 base from V and 9 from J; bases not matched to a gene: 7. This CDR3 is 15 amino acids long. From germline, CDR1 is SGHAT and CDR2 FQNNGV. The CDR3 region has the DNA TGTGCCAGCAGCTTAGTGGCGGGAGGGAGAAGTGAGCAGTTCTTC. It codes for CASSLVAGGRSEQFF.

The chain joins TRBV23-1 to TRBJ1-2; no definite D call. TRBV23-1 belongs to the ORF category, with a function that is uncertain. Trimming took off 7 bases at V and 8 bases at J, with 32 bases between the two ends. The CDR3 has 18 amino acids. CDR3 coding DNA: TGCGCCAGCAATGCCCCCCCGGGCCCGTTAAGCCCATTAGGCGGCTACACCTTC. Residues: CASNAPPGPLSPLGGYTF.

This sequence joins TRBV7-8 and TRBJ1-4, with a possible D match to TRBD1 (5 bases). Trimming stripped 1 base from V and 4 bases from J, with 13 bases between. The CDR3 spans 16 residues. The germline V gene encodes CDR1 SGHVS and CDR2 FQNEAQ. Here the CDR3 reads CASSLVSWGLNEKLFF. CDR3 DNA: TGTGCCAGCAGCTTAGTAAGCTGGGGCCTTAATGAAAAACTGTTTTTT. Using reference TRBV7-8 and TRBJ1-4 for the parts outside the CDR3, the full variable domain is GAGVSQSPRYKVAKRGQDVALRCDPISGHVSLFWYQQALGQGPEFLTYFQNEAQLDKSGLPSDRFFAERPEGSVSTLKIQRTQQEDSAVYLCASSLVSWGLNEKLFFGSGTQLSVL.

The rearrangement links TRBV7-2 to TRBJ2-1; 10 positions match TRBD1. Germline V gene lookup returns CDR1 SGHTA and CDR2 FQGNSA. J lost 12 bases, V lost 4 bases, and 6 bases had no gene match. This CDR3 region has 13 residues. The CDR3 region is CASSWGTGDVQFF. For the CDR3, the DNA is TGTGCCAGCAGCTGGGGGACAGGGGACGTGCAGTTCTTC.

The chain links TRBV5-6 to TRBJ2-5; 8 positions agree with TRBD2. Germline V gene sequence: CDR1 SGHDT, CDR2 YYEEEE. The trim removed 3 bases at V and 5 bases at J, leaving 9 bases unmatched. The CDR3 sequence is 15 residues long. The CDR3 region is CASSYTSGEGETQYF. The CDR3 DNA reads TGTGCCAGCAGCTATACTAGCGGCGAGGGGGAGACCCAGTACTTC.

The chain joins TRBV9 to TRBJ2-4; possibly TRBD2 for D (6 bases). The CDR3 contains 14 residues. Looked up from germline, CDR1 is SGDLS and CDR2 is YYNGEE. Trimming took 3 bases from V and 0 from J, leaving 7 bases between them. In nucleotides, the CDR3 is TGTGCCAGCAGCGCGGGACTAGCCAAAAACATTCAGTACTTC. This codes for CASSAGLAKNIQYF.

The chain recombines TRBV10-1 with TRBJ1-6; 7 nucleotides match TRBD1. The V and J ends lost 0 bases and 7 bases, in that order; junction bases with no gene match: 3. The CDR3 spans 15 residues. The germline V gene encodes CDR1 WNHNN and CDR2 SYGVQD (reference sequence). The CDR3 sequence is CASSESKGANSPLHF. CDR3 in DNA: TGCGCCAGCAGTGAGTCAAAGGGGGCCAATTCACCCCTCCACTTT.

This clonotype was detected a few times. The J gene is TRBJ2-1, the V gene TRBV7-1, with 7 positions matching TRBD2. TRBV7-1 is treated as an ORF (open reading frame) with a function not yet certain. J was trimmed by 2 bases and V by 1 base; bases with no gene match: 2. The CDR3 consists of 15 residues. CDR3 bases: TGTGCCAGCAGCTCAGGGGGAGGGGCCTACAATGAGCAGTTCTTC. Translated: CASSSGGGAYNEQFF.

This clonotype was counted only a few times. The gene calls are TRBV10-1 and TRBJ1-3; D not resolved. V was trimmed by 7 bases and J by 0 bases, leaving 7 bases between them. The CDR3 spans 13 residues. The V gene's germline CDR1 is WNHNN and CDR2 SYGVQD (reference sequence). CDR3 nucleotide sequence: TGCGCCAGCAAACGGAACTCTGGAAACACCATATATTTT. Protein product: CASKRNSGNTIYF.

The V call is TRBV13, the J call TRBJ1-2; 9 positions agree with TRBD1. The CDR3 has 14 residues. V shed 6 bases and J 2 bases; nucleotides not matched to a gene: 4. CDR1 PRHDT and CDR2 FYEKMQ come from the germline V gene (reference sequence). Written as DNA, the CDR3 is TGTGCCAGCAGAAGGACAGGGGACAACTATGGCTACACCTTC. Amino acids: CASRRTGDNYGYTF.

This chain uses TRBV9 with TRBJ2-7; 7 bases are a match to TRBD2. Germline CDR1 SGDLS, CDR2 YYNGEE. This CDR3 region has 16 residues. Unmatched junction bases numbered 10, after V lost 3 bases and J lost 1 base. The CDR3 DNA reads TGTGCCAGCAGCGCGGAGGGGCGGGAGCGGTCCTACGAGCAGTACTTC. It translates to CASSAEGRERSYEQYF.

The genes are TRBV9 and TRBJ1-1; D is uncertain. The CDR3 contains 11 residues. Germline lookup yields CDR1 SGDLS and CDR2 YYNGEE. Trimming left V 2 bases short and J 4 bases short, with 3 bases between. The CDR3 is CASSVVTEAFF. The CDR3 coding sequence is TGTGCCAGCAGCGTTGTCACTGAAGCTTTCTTT.

The gene calls are TRBV11-3 and TRBJ2-5, with a possible D match to TRBD1 (6 bases). The V and J ends lost 1 base and 5 bases respectively, with 14 bases between them. The CDR3 loop spans 15 amino acids. Germline CDR1 SGHNT, CDR2 YENEEA. The CDR3 sequence: CASSLGQVGKETQYF. In DNA form, the CDR3 reads TGTGCCAGCAGCTTAGGACAGGTCGGGAAGGAGACCCAGTACTTC.

The V call is TRBV10-1, the J call TRBJ1-1; 10 nucleotides align to TRBD1. The V and J ends lost 5 bases and 5 bases, in that order; junction bases with no gene match: 23. This CDR3 is 20 amino acids long. In germline, CDR1 is WNHNN, CDR2 SYGVQD (reference sequence). The chain's CDR3 is CASSPSGTGVFRGGKTEAFF. The CDR3 DNA reads TGCGCCAGCAGTCCGAGCGGGACAGGGGTTTTCCGCGGAGGGAAGACTGAAGCTTTCTTT.

This chain uses TRBV6-5 with TRBJ1-6, with TRBD1 as a possible D gene (5 bases). This CDR3 comprises 15 residues. Germline lookup yields CDR1 MNHEY and CDR2 SVGAGI. Trimming removed 2 bases at V and 11 bases at J, with 16 bases between. The CDR3 sequence is CASSYARQPGAPLHF. The CDR3, as DNA: TGTGCCAGCAGTTACGCGAGACAGCCTGGTGCACCCCTCCACTTT.

This chain connects TRBV18 to TRBJ1-3, with D tentatively TRBD1 (5 bases). V was cut by 1 base and J by 5 bases, with 6 bases left in between. CDR3 length equals 13 residues. The V gene's germline CDR1 is KGHSH and CDR2 LQKENI. CDR3 nucleotides: TGTGCCAGCTCACCACAGGGGAGAAACACCATATATTTT. Its translation: CASSPQGRNTIYF.

The gene calls are TRBV4-1 and TRBJ2-5; D remains ambiguous. CDR1 and CDR2 from the germline V gene are MGHRA and YSYEKL. V lost 3 bases to trimming and J lost 4 bases, with 6 bases between them. This CDR3 has 12 residues. In DNA, the CDR3 is TGCGCCAGCAGCCACCCGGGAGAGACCCAGTACTTC. It specifies CASSHPGETQYF.

J is TRBJ2-5 and V is TRBV20-1; no clear D gene. The germline V and J ends were trimmed by 3 bases and 12 bases, with 17 bases remaining between them. CDR1 and CDR2 (germline): DFQATT, SNEGSKA (reference sequence). The CDR3 has 12 amino acids. The chain's CDR3 is CSASSPVDGEYF. In DNA, the CDR3 is TGCAGTGCTAGCTCCCCCGTGGACGGAGAGTACTTC.

V and J are TRBV4-3 and TRBJ2-7, with D unresolved. Germline V gene lookup returns CDR1 LGHNA and CDR2 YSLEER. The V end was cut by 0 bases, the J end by 2 bases, with 11 bases between. This CDR3 is built from 15 residues. CDR3 in amino acids: CASSQETHFAYEQYF. The CDR3 DNA follows: TGCGCCAGCAGCCAAGAGACACATTTCGCCTACGAGCAGTACTTC.

The chain links TRBV11-3 to TRBJ1-5; D ambiguous. Trimming took off 5 bases at V and 7 bases at J, with 12 bases between the two ends. The CDR3 contains 13 residues. Germline CDR1 is SGHNT and CDR2 is YENEEA. The CDR3 DNA is TGTGCCAGCAGCGTTACCGGTGGGCAGCCCCAGCATTTT. Amino acid sequence: CASSVTGGQPQHF.

The rearrangement uses TRBV10-1 and TRBJ2-5; 8 bases line up with TRBD2. The CDR3 has 14 amino acids. V gave up 5 bases and J gave up 4 bases; unmatched junction bases: 6. CDR1 is WNHNN, CDR2 SYGVQD, per germline (reference sequence). As DNA, the CDR3 is TGCGCCAGCAGTCGGGAGGGGGACCTAGAGACCCAGTACTTC. Its translation: CASSREGDLETQYF.

The J gene is TRBJ2-7, the V gene TRBV9; D may be TRBD2 (5 bases). From germline, CDR1 is SGDLS and CDR2 YYNGEE. The CDR3 totals 15 residues. V gave up 0 bases and J gave up 2 bases, with 12 bases separating them. CDR3 sequence (DNA): TGTGCCAGCAGCGTAGGAGGGCCAGCAACCTACGAGCAGTACTTC. Its translation is CASSVGGPATYEQYF.

This clonotype was picked up a small number of times. This chain links TRBV30 with TRBJ1-2; D not certain. The germline V gene encodes CDR1 GTSNPN and CDR2 SVGIG (reference sequence). V dropped 0 bases and J dropped 0 bases, with 5 bases sitting between them. The CDR3 is made up of 13 amino acids. The CDR3 region has the DNA TGTGCCTGGAGTGTGGAAGCTAACTATGGCTACACCTTC. Protein sequence: CAWSVEANYGYTF.

This rearrangement joins TRBV11-1 to TRBJ2-3; either TRBD1 or TRBD2 may fit D (6 bases each). Per germline, CDR1 SGHAT and CDR2 FQDESV (reference sequence). The CDR3 has 16 residues. V was clipped by 5 bases and J by 4 bases, with 19 bases between them. The CDR3 region is CASSLRGPGGSDTQYF. The CDR3 region has the DNA TGTGCCAGCAGCCTTCGGGGGCCTGGGGGTTCAGATACGCAGTATTTT.

This chain joins TRBV2 and TRBJ2-3; the match to TRBD2 covers 12 bases. Trimming took 5 bases from V and 4 from J; bases not matched to a gene: 4. CDR1 is SNHLY, CDR2 FYNNEI, per germline. The length of the CDR3 is 15 residues. The CDR3 here is CASSRLAGVADTQYF. The CDR3 DNA follows: TGTGCCAGCAGTCGACTAGCGGGGGTGGCAGATACGCAGTATTTT. The full variable domain, rest sourced from reference TRBV2 and TRBJ2-3, is EPEVTQTPSHQVTQMGQEVILRCVPISNHLYFYWYRQILGQKVEFLVSFYNNEISEKSEIFDDQFSVERPDGSNFTLKIRSTKLEDSAMYFCASSRLAGVADTQYFGPGTRLTVL.

As concerns this clonotype: A read error may account for a junction end that differs from germline. The chain links TRBV7-7 to TRBJ2-5; possibly TRBD1 for D (6 bases). CDR3 length: 12 residues. The germline V gene has CDR1 SSHAT and CDR2 FNYEAQ (reference sequence). In DNA, the CDR3 is TGTGCTAGCACAGGGTCGCAAGAGACCCAGTACTTC. Protein: CASTGSQETQYF.